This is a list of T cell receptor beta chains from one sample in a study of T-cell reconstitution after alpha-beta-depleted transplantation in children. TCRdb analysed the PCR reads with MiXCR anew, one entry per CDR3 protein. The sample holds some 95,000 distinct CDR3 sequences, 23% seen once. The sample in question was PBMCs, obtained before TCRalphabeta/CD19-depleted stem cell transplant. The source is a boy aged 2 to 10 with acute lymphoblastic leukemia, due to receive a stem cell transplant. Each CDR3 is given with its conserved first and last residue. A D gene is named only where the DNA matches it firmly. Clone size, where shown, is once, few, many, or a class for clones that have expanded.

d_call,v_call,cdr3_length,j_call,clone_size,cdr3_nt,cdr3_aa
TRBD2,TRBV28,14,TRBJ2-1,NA,TGTGCCACGGTCAAATGGGGGGGGGTGGGAGAGCAGTTCTTC,CATVKWGGVGEQFF
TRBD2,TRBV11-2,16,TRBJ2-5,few,TGTGCCAGCAGCCGCTCTAGCGGAGGGGCCCGGGAGACCCAGTACTTC,CASSRSSGGARETQYF
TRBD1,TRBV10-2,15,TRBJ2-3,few,TGCGCCAGCAGAGAGGGGGACAGGGACACAGATACGCAGTATTTT,CASREGDRDTDTQYF
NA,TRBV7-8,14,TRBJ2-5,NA,TGTGCCAGCCTTGAAACGGAGGCGGGGGAGACCCAGTACTTC,CASLETEAGETQYF
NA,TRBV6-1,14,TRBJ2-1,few,TGTGCCAGCAGTGAAGCTAGCGGCTACAATGAGCAGTTCTTC,CASSEASGYNEQFF
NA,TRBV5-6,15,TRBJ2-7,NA,TGTGCCAGCAGCTTGAAACCGCCAGCCCATGTGGAGCAGTACTTC,CASSLKPPAHVEQYF
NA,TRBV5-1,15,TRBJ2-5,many,TGCGCCAGCAGCTTGAGACGGTCGGCACAAGAGACCCAGTACTTC,CASSLRRSAQETQYF
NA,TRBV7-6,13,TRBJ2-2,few,TGTGCCAGCAGCTCCCAGCTCACCGGGGAGCTGTTTTTT,CASSSQLTGELFF
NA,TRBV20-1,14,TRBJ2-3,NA,TGCAGTGCTAGACGAAGGTCAGTCACAGATACGCAGTATTTT,CSARRRSVTDTQYF
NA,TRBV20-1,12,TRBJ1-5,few,TGCAGTGCTCTTAATAGCAATCAGCCCCAGCATTTT,CSALNSNQPQHF
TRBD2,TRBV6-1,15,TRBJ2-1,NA,TGTGCCAGCAGTGGACCGGGACTAGCTTTTGCTGAGCTGTTCTTC,CASSGPGLAFAELFF
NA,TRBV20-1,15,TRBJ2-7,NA,TGCAGTGCTAGAGATGGGGGGCGCAGTGCCTACGAGCAGTACTTC,CSARDGGRSAYEQYF
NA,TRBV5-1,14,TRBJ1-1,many,TGCGCCAGCTCGGAGCAGGGAGCGAACACTGAAGCTTTCTTT,CASSEQGANTEAFF
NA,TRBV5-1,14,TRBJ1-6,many,TGCGCCAGCAGCTTGAGAGGGGAGAATTCACCCCTCCACTTT,CASSLRGENSPLHF
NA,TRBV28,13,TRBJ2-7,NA,TGTGCCAGCAGTTTAGCGGCTCCCTACGAGCAGTACTTC,CASSLAAPYEQYF
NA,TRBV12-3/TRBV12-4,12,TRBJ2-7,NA,TGTGCCAGCAGTTTAAACGTCGGGGGGCAGTACTTC,CASSLNVGGQYF
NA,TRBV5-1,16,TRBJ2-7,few,TGCGCCAGCAGCTTGGCCATAGGGACCCTACGTAACGAGCAGTACTTC,CASSLAIGTLRNEQYF
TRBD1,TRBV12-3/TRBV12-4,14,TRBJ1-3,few,TGTGCCAGCATATGGACAGGCTCTGGAAACACCATATATTTT,CASIWTGSGNTIYF
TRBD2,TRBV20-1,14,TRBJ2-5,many,TGCAGTGCTAGATATAGCGGGGGACAAGAGACCCAGTACTTC,CSARYSGGQETQYF
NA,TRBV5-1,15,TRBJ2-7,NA,TGCGCCAGCAGCCCACCGTATGAGGGAGCCTACGAGCAGTACTTC,CASSPPYEGAYEQYF
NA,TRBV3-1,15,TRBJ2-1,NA,TGTGCCAGCACTGAAACTCGGGACCTCTACAATGAGCAGTTCTTC,CASTETRDLYNEQFF
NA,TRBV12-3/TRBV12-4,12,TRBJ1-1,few,TGTGCCAGCAGTTTTGAGGGTGGTTCCCCCTTCTTT,CASSFEGGSPFF
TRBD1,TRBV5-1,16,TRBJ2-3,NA,TGCGCCAGCAGCCCCGGTGGGACAGGGGGGGCCAATACGCAGTATTTT,CASSPGGTGGANTQYF
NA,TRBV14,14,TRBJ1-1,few,TGTGCCAGCAGCCAGGATACAGGGAGGATAGAAGCTTTCTTT,CASSQDTGRIEAFF
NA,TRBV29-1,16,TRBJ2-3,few,TGCAGCGTTGAAGACCGGACCTCATCCAGCACAGATACGCAGTATTTT,CSVEDRTSSSTDTQYF
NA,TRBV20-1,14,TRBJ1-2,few,TGCAGTGCTAGAGATACCGCAGCTAACTATGGCTACACCTTC,CSARDTAANYGYTF
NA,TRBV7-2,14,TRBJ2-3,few,TGTGCCAGCAGCTTGGACGGGAGCCGAGATACGCAGTATTTT,CASSLDGSRDTQYF
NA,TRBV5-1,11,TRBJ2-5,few,TGCGCCAGCAAGCGGCAAGAGACCCAGTACTTC,CASKRQETQYF
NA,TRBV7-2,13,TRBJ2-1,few,TGTGCCAGCAGCCTTTCCGGGGAAGATGAGCAGTTCTTC,CASSLSGEDEQFF
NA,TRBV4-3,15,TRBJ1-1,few,TGCGCCAGCAGCCAAGATAACCTCATGAACACTGAAGCTTTCTTT,CASSQDNLMNTEAFF
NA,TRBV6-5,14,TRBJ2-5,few,TGTGCCAGCAGTTCGGAGGGCCCGACCGGGACCCAGTACTTC,CASSSEGPTGTQYF
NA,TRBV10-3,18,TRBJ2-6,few,TGTGCCATCAGTTCTCGCCCCTCGGGGTTTGGTGGGGCCAACGTCCTGACTTTC,CAISSRPSGFGGANVLTF
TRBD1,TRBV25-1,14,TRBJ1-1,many,TGTGCCAGCAGTGGGACAGGCATGAACACTGAAGCTTTCTTT,CASSGTGMNTEAFF
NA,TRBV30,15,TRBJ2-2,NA,TGTGCCTGGGGCGGGCTTAACCCGGCGACCGGGGAGCTGTTTTTT,CAWGGLNPATGELFF
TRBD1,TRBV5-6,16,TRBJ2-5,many,TGTGCCAGCAGCACGAAGGACAGGGTCGTGGGTGAGACCCAGTACTTC,CASSTKDRVVGETQYF
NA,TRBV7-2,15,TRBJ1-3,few,TGTGCCAGCAGCTCATCCCAAGGTATCAGGAACACCATATATTTT,CASSSSQGIRNTIYF
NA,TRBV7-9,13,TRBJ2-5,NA,TGTGCCAGCAGCGGGGACAACCCCGAGACCCAGTACTTC,CASSGDNPETQYF
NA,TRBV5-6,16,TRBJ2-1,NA,TGTGCCAGCAGCTTGAGGGCAGGGGCTGCGGCTAATGAGCAGTTCTTC,CASSLRAGAAANEQFF
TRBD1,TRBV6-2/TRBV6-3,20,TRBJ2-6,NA,TGTGCCAGCACGCCCCGGGGGGGACAGGGGGCTAAGTCTGGGGCCAACGTCCTGACTTTC,CASTPRGGQGAKSGANVLTF